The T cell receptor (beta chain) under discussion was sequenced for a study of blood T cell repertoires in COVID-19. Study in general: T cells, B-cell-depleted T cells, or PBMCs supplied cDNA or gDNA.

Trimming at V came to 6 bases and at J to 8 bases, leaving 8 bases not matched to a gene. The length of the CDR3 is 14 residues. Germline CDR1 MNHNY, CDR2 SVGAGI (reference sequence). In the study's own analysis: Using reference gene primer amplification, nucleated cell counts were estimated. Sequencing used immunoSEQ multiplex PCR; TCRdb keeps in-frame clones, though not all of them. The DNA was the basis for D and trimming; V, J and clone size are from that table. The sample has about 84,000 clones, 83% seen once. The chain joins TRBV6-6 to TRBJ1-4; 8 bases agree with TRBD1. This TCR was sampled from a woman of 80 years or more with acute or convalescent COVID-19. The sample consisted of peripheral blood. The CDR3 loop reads CASSIGQGGEKLFF. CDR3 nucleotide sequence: TGTGCCAGCAGCATAGGACAGGGAGGGGAAAAACTGTTTTTT.